Following are 28 T cell receptor beta chains from one sample sequenced in a study of cytomegalovirus exposure and HLA in healthy donors. Amplification used 60 Vbeta primers and 13 Jbeta primers. Here immunoSEQ multiplex PCR was the method, and the copy in TCRdb shows in-frame clones only, minus some. Of roughly 81,000 clones in the sample, around four fifths were seen once. The material sequenced was PBMCs. These receptors all come from a boy aged 5-17 years in good health and CMV-seronegative.

This CDR3 is CASSILSPGVTF. The CDR3 DNA is TGTGCCAGCAGTATCCTATCCCCGGGGGTCACCTTC. The chain links TRBV2 to TRBJ1-2; D perhaps matches TRBD1 (5 bases). The V gene lost 5 bases and the J gene lost 13 bases, with 17 bases spanning the gap. Germline CDR1 and CDR2: SNHLY and FYNNEI. The CDR3 runs 12 residues.

V and J are TRBV28 and TRBJ2-7, with 7 bases fitting TRBD1. Germline CDR1 MDHEN, CDR2 SYDVKM. Losses at the gene ends were 5 bases for V and 3 bases for J; bases not matched to a gene: 10. The CDR3 consists of 15 residues. The CDR3, as DNA: TGTGCCAGCAGTCTACGACAGGGCGTTTTCTACGAGCAGTACTTC. It codes for CASSLRQGVFYEQYF.

This chain uses TRBV5-4 with TRBJ1-1; 8 bases map to TRBD1. V trimming: 3 bases; J trimming: 8 bases; junction bases outside the gene matches: 9. This CDR3 is built from 14 residues. Germline assignment: CDR1 SGHNT and CDR2 YYREEE (reference sequence). This chain's CDR3 is CASSWGTGWVEAFF. The CDR3 region has the DNA TGTGCCAGCAGCTGGGGGACAGGCTGGGTGGAAGCTTTCTTT.

This sequence joins TRBV6-1 and TRBJ2-1; 10 bases line up with TRBD1. This CDR3 is built from 15 residues. The trim removed 6 bases at V and 6 bases at J, leaving 8 bases unmatched. Germline V gene data show CDR1 as MNHNS and CDR2 as SASEGT. The DNA of the CDR3 is TGTGCCAGCAGAAACCGGGACAGGGGAGTCAATGAGCAGTTCTTC. It encodes CASRNRDRGVNEQFF.

This chain connects TRBV12-5 to TRBJ2-7; 9 bases match TRBD1. CDR1 LGHNT and CDR2 FRNRAP come from the germline V gene. The V segment lost 3 bases and the J segment 4 bases; nucleotides outside the gene matches: 7. This CDR3 has 15 residues. CDR3 loop: CASGLGDRVGYEQYF. In nucleotides, the CDR3 is TGTGCTAGTGGTTTAGGGGACAGGGTCGGGTACGAGCAGTACTTC.

The genes are TRBV28 and TRBJ1-2; D gene unclear. Trimming removed 5 bases at V and 4 bases at J, with 11 bases between. Germline V gives CDR1 MDHEN, CDR2 SYDVKM. The CDR3 spans 13 residues. CDR3 nucleotides: TGTGCCAGCAGTCCCCCTCGGGGCTATGGCTACACCTTC. Translated, it gives CASSPPRGYGYTF.

The chain combines TRBV4-3 with TRBJ1-6; the D gene is possibly TRBD1 (6 bases). The CDR3 is 16 amino acids. The germline V and J ends were trimmed by 4 bases and 7 bases, with 17 bases remaining between them. The germline V gene encodes CDR1 LGHNA and CDR2 YSLEER. DNA for the CDR3: TGCGCCAGCAGCCCTTCCTGGACAGCGGGAAATTCACCCCTCCACTTT. Translating it yields CASSPSWTAGNSPLHF.

This clone was counted many times. V gene TRBV7-8 combines with J gene TRBJ2-3; TRBD2 might be the D (5 bases). The CDR3 totals 16 residues. The ends were cut back, 3 bases at V and 0 bases at J, with 13 bases in the middle. Germline-derived CDR1 and CDR2 are SGHVS and FQNEAQ. The CDR3 region has the DNA TGTGCCAGCAGCTTTAGCGAAGTAGATAGCACAGATACGCAGTATTTT. Translated: CASSFSEVDSTDTQYF. Based on the CDR3 plus reference TRBV7-8 and TRBJ2-3, the full variable domain is GAGVSQSPRYKVAKRGQDVALRCDPISGHVSLFWYQQALGQGPEFLTYFQNEAQLDKSGLPSDRFFAERPEGSVSTLKIQRTQQEDSAVYLCASSFSEVDSTDTQYFGPGTRLTVL.

The chain carries TRBV6-1 and TRBJ1-2; 7 bases match TRBD1. The CDR3 runs 15 residues. Germline assignment: CDR1 MNHNS and CDR2 SASEGT. V was pared by 3 bases and J by 2 bases, with 6 bases of the junction left unmatched. The CDR3 loop is CASSDGPGQNYGYTF. CDR3 nucleotide sequence: TGTGCCAGCAGTGATGGACCGGGACAGAACTATGGCTACACCTTC.

The chain employs TRBV4-1 and TRBJ1-2, with D possibly matching TRBD1 (5 bases). Per germline, CDR1 MGHRA and CDR2 YSYEKL. This CDR3 contains 17 residues. V was pared by 2 bases and J by 6 bases, with 22 bases between. This chain's CDR3 is CASSQPRSGLGRDGYTF. CDR3 nucleotide sequence: TGCGCCAGCAGCCAACCACGGTCGGGACTGGGGAGGGATGGCTACACCTTC.

The chain combines TRBV7-9 with TRBJ1-1; D is unresolved. Germline V lookup: CDR1 SEHNR, CDR2 FQNEAQ (reference sequence). V was cut by 4 bases and J by 1 base, with 10 bases left in between. The CDR3 runs 14 residues. Here the CDR3 DNA reads TGTGCCAGCAGCTCGTTACAGCCGAACACTGAAGCTTTCTTT. Amino acid sequence: CASSSLQPNTEAFF.

This chain joins TRBV15 and TRBJ2-5, with 8 bases lining up with TRBD2. Losses at the gene ends were 0 bases for V and 5 bases for J; bases not matched to a gene: 5. The CDR3 is made up of 15 amino acids. The germline gives CDR1 LNHNV, CDR2 YYDKDF (reference sequence). CDR3 DNA: TGTGCCACCAGCAGAGATAGTAGCGGGAAGGAGACCCAGTACTTC. Its translation: CATSRDSSGKETQYF.

Only a few counts were recorded for this clone. The chain is built from TRBV5-8 and TRBJ2-1; D is perhaps TRBD1 (5 bases). This CDR3 has 16 amino acids. Germline V lookup: CDR1 SGHTS, CDR2 YDEGEE. Trimming took off 0 bases at V and 2 bases at J, with 12 bases between the two ends. Written as DNA, the CDR3 is TGTGCCAGCAGCTTGGCCCACAGGTTGCCCTACAATGAGCAGTTCTTC. Its translation: CASSLAHRLPYNEQFF.

The chain carries TRBV19 and TRBJ2-1; D remains ambiguous. Germline values: CDR1 LNHDA, CDR2 SQIVND (reference sequence). The V end was cut by 7 bases, the J end by 0 bases, with 10 bases between. This CDR3 is 14 amino acids long. CDR3 DNA: TGTGCCAGTAATACAGCTTACTCCTACAATGAGCAGTTCTTC. It translates to CASNTAYSYNEQFF. The entire variable domain, with the rest obtained from reference TRBV19 and TRBJ2-1, is as follows: DGGITQSPKYLFRKEGQNVTLSCEQNLNHDAMYWYRQDPGQGLRLIYYSQIVNDFQKGDIAEGYSVSREKKESFPLTVTSAQKNPTAFYLCASNTAYSYNEQFFGPGTRLTVL.

The CDR3 loop reads CASSLDRGQGGAPLHF. The CDR3 DNA reads as TGTGCCAGCAGCTTAGACCGGGGACAGGGCGGCGCACCCCTCCACTTT. The J gene is TRBJ1-6, the V gene TRBV7-9, with 9 bases aligning to TRBD1. This CDR3 contains 16 residues. CDR1 and CDR2 from the germline V gene are SEHNR and FQNEAQ (reference sequence). With V trimmed by 1 base and J by 11 bases, 9 bases remained unmatched. Based on the CDR3 plus reference TRBV7-9 and TRBJ1-6, the full variable domain is DTGVSQNPRHKITKRGQNVTFRCDPISEHNRLYWYRQTLGQGPEFLTYFQNEAQLEKSRLLSDRFSAERPKGSFSTLEIQRTEQGDSAMYLCASSLDRGQGGAPLHFGNGTRLTVT.

This chain connects TRBV5-8 to TRBJ1-2, with D unresolved. The ends were cut back, 1 base at V and 8 bases at J, with 9 bases in the middle. The CDR3 is 12 amino acids. CDR1 SGHTS and CDR2 YDEGEE come from the germline V gene. In DNA form, the CDR3 reads TGTGCCAGCAGCTTGAAGGGAGGGGGCTACACCTTC. It is translated as CASSLKGGGYTF.

The rearrangement joins TRBV7-6 to TRBJ2-1; D is perhaps TRBD1 (5 bases). This CDR3 contains 14 residues. Germline values: CDR1 SGHVS, CDR2 FNYEAQ. Trimming stripped 5 bases from V and 6 bases from J, with 14 bases between. DNA of the CDR3: TGTGCCAGCAGCGCCAGGCAGGGTTTCAATGAGCAGTTCTTC. Its protein product is CASSARQGFNEQFF.

The V and J genes are TRBV9 and TRBJ2-2; no reliable D call. Trimming stripped 1 base from V and 2 bases from J, with 9 bases between. The germline gives CDR1 SGDLS, CDR2 YYNGEE. This CDR3 comprises 15 residues. Here the CDR3 reads CASSVTISNTGELFF. Written as DNA, the CDR3 is TGTGCCAGCAGCGTAACGATTAGTAACACCGGGGAGCTGTTTTTT.

The chain combines TRBV9 with TRBJ1-6, with 8 bases that match TRBD1. Trimming cost V 3 bases and J 2 bases; bases outside gene matches: 13. Looked up from germline, CDR1 is SGDLS and CDR2 is YYNGEE. This CDR3 region has 19 residues. The CDR3 loop is CASSDRDRSSIPYNSPLHF. The CDR3 DNA follows: TGTGCCAGCAGCGACCGGGACAGGTCTTCAATCCCCTATAATTCACCCCTCCACTTT.

The chain carries TRBV5-4 and TRBJ2-7; TRBD1 is a possible D gene (8 bases). CDR1 and CDR2 from the germline V gene are SGHNT and YYREEE (reference sequence). CDR3 length: 15 amino acids. V gave up 3 bases and J gave up 1 base, with 14 bases separating them. The CDR3 sequence is CASSYGQGGSYEQYF. DNA for the CDR3: TGTGCCAGCAGCTACGGACAGGGAGGGTCCTACGAGCAGTACTTC.

V is TRBV6-5 and J is TRBJ2-1; maybe TRBD2 (5 bases). V dropped 5 bases and J dropped 7 bases, with 15 bases sitting between them. Germline V gene sequence: CDR1 MNHEY, CDR2 SVGAGI. The CDR3 is 14 amino acids. CDR3 bases: TGTGCCAGCAGTGAGGGCCAGCGTGGGAATGAGCAGTTCTTC. Residues: CASSEGQRGNEQFF.

V usage is TRBV2 and J usage is TRBJ1-2; D might be TRBD1 (5 bases). V was trimmed by 6 bases and J by 3 bases, leaving 17 bases between them. CDR3 length equals 15 residues. Germline CDR1 is SNHLY and CDR2 is FYNNEI. CDR3 coding DNA: TGTGCCAGCAGCCCAGTCAGGGAGGAGGACTATGGCTACACCTTC. It is translated as CASSPVREEDYGYTF.

V gene TRBV6-5 combines with J gene TRBJ2-7; 12 nucleotides match TRBD2. Trimming at V came to 6 bases and at J to 5 bases, leaving 2 bases not matched to a gene. Germline assignment: CDR1 MNHEY and CDR2 SVGAGI. The CDR3 length is 13 residues. This CDR3 reads CASRLAGGNEQYF. The DNA of the CDR3 is TGTGCCAGCAGACTAGCGGGAGGAAACGAGCAGTACTTC.

The V gene is TRBV4-1, the J gene TRBJ2-3; 7 nucleotides line up with TRBD2. Trimming removed 4 bases from V and 5 bases from J; junction bases left unmatched: 0. Germline lookup yields CDR1 MGHRA and CDR2 YSYEKL. This CDR3 contains 12 residues. For the CDR3, the DNA is TGCGCCAGCAGCCGCGGGGGAGATACGCAGTATTTT. Translated: CASSRGGDTQYF.

This sequence joins TRBV13 and TRBJ2-7, with 9 bases matching TRBD1. The CDR3 covers 15 residues. Germline V gene lookup returns CDR1 PRHDT and CDR2 FYEKMQ (reference sequence). V shed 4 bases and J 1 base; nucleotides not matched to a gene: 5. Here the CDR3 reads CASSSRDRASYEQYF. The DNA for the CDR3 is TGTGCCAGCAGCTCCCGGGACAGGGCGTCCTACGAGCAGTACTTC.

The chain has TRBV29-1 and TRBJ1-1, with TRBD1 matching 8 bases. This CDR3 comprises 13 residues. Unmatched junction bases numbered 4, after V lost 4 bases and J lost 3 bases. Germline CDR1 reads SQVTM; CDR2 reads ANQGSEA. CDR3 sequence reads: CSVGQGAHTEAFF. Written as DNA, the CDR3 is TGCAGCGTTGGTCAGGGGGCGCACACTGAAGCTTTCTTT.

The rearrangement links TRBV6-6 to TRBJ2-7; no clear D. Trimming pared 5 bases from V and 2 bases from J, leaving 4 bases between. Germline V gene sequence: CDR1 MNHNY, CDR2 SVGAGI (reference sequence). The CDR3 loop spans 11 amino acids. The CDR3 region has the DNA TGTGCCAGCAGTCCAGCCTACGAGCAGTACTTC. This codes for CASSPAYEQYF.

The CDR3 here is CASSPGGGGYTF. The CDR3, as DNA: TGTGCCAGTAGTCCAGGGGGCGGAGGCTACACCTTC. The chain is built from TRBV19 and TRBJ1-2; 8 nucleotides line up with TRBD1. Germline CDR1 and CDR2: LNHDA and SQIVND (reference sequence). The CDR3 is 12 amino acids. V shed 5 bases and J 8 bases; nucleotides not matched to a gene: 4.